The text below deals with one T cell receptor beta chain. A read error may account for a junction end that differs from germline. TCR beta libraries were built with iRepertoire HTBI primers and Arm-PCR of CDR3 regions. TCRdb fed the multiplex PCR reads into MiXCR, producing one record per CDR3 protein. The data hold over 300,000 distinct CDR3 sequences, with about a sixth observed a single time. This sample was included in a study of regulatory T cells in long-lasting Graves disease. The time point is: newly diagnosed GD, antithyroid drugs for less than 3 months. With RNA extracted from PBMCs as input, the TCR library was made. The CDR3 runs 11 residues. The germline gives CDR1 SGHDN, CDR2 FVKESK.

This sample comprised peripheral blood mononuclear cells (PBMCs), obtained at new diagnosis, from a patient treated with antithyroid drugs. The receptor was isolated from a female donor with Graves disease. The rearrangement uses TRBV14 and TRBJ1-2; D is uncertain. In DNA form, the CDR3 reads TGTGCCAGCAGCCCCGGCCCTCACTTCTACTTC. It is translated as CASSPGPHFYF.